This T cell receptor beta chain is drawn from a study of T cell responses to AZD1222 COVID-19 vaccine. General observations from the study: Donor demographics were predominantly white British with a female majority; clonal diversity may be underestimated. Nearly half of spike-specific TCRs reportedly target unmutated variant regions.

As concerns this clone: Antigen specificity is unknown.

The CDR3 loop spans 13 amino acids. CDR1 is MDHEN and CDR2 is SYDVKM in the germline V gene. V dropped 6 bases and J dropped 4 bases, with 12 bases sitting between them. The protocol was immunoSEQ multiplex PCR, while the TCRdb copy is restricted to in-frame clones and leaves out a portion. The table has about 160,000 clones, just under 95% seen once. The gene calls are TRBV28 and TRBJ1-2; D gene uncertain. This TCR was sampled from an adult in good health. The specimen was peripheral blood, collected on day 0 of AZD1222 vaccination. The CDR3 sequence: CASSDTVGYGYTF. Here the CDR3 DNA reads TGTGCCAGCAGCGACACCGTTGGCTATGGCTACACCTTC.